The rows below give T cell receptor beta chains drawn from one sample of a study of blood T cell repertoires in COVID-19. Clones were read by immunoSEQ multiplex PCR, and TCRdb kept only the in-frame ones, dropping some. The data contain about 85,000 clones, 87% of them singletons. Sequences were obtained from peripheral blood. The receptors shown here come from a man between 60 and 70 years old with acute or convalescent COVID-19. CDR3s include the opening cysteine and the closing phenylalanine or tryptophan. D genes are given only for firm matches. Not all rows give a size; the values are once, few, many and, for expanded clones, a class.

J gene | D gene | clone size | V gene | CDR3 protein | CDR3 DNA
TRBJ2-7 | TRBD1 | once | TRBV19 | CASSIGQGDYEQYF | TGTGCCAGTAGTATAGGACAGGGGGATTACGAGCAGTACTTC
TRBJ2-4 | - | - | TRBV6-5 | CASSPRGDIQYF | TGTGCCAGCAGTCCCCGCGGGGACATTCAGTACTTC
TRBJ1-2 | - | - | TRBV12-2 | CASRLGRANYGYTF | TGTGCAAGTCGCTTAGGCAGGGCGAACTATGGCTACACCTTC
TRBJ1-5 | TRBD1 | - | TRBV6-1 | CASSEARTGADQPQHF | TGTGCCAGCAGTGAAGCTCGGACAGGGGCTGATCAGCCCCAGCATTTT
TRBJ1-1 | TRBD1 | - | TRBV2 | CASSGQGWTEAFF | TGTGCCAGCAGTGGACAGGGGTGGACTGAAGCTTTCTTT
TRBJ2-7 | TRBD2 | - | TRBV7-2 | CASSLLGLAGGNGAEQYF | TGTGCCAGCAGCTTATTGGGACTAGCGGGGGGGAACGGGGCTGAGCAGTACTTC
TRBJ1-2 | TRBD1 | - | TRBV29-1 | CSVEAGGILSGYTF | TGCAGCGTTGAAGCAGGGGGGATCCTTTCTGGCTACACCTTC
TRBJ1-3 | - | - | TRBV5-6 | CASSRRSSGNTIYF | TGTGCCAGCAGCCGGAGGAGCTCTGGAAACACCATATATTTT
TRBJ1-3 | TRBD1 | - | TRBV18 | CASSPKNQGASGNTIYF | TGTGCCAGCTCACCCAAAAATCAGGGGGCGTCCGGAAACACCATATATTTT
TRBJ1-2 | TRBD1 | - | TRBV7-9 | CASSHTGAGYTF | TGTGCCAGCAGCCATACAGGGGCTGGCTACACCTTC
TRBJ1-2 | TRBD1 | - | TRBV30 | CACRRTGAHGYTF | TGTGCCTGCAGACGGACAGGGGCGCATGGCTACACCTTC
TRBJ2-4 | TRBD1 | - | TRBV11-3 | CASSRTGENIQYF | TGTGCCAGCAGCCGGACAGGGGAGAATATTCAGTACTTC
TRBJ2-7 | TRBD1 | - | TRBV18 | CASSPFSPRTGAGEQYF | TGTGCCAGCTCACCATTTTCTCCACGGACAGGGGCTGGCGAGCAGTACTTC
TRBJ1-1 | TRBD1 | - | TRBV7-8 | CASSPPRQGNTEAFF | TGTGCCAGCAGCCCCCCTCGACAGGGAAATACTGAAGCTTTCTTT
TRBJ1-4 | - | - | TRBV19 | CASSAGAGEKLFF | TGTGCCAGTAGTGCGGGGGCGGGTGAAAAACTGTTTTTT
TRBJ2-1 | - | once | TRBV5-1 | CASSLAQGEQFF | TGCGCCAGCAGCTTGGCCCAGGGTGAGCAGTTCTTC
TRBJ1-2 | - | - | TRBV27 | CASSLSVGVGYTF | TGTGCCAGCAGTTTATCCGTCGGGGTTGGCTACACCTTC
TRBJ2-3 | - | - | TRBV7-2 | CASSFLPGGTDTQYF | TGTGCCAGCAGCTTTCTCCCAGGGGGGACAGATACGCAGTATTTT
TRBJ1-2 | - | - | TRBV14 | CASSQEGRETESNYGYTF | TGTGCCAGCAGCCAAGAAGGAAGAGAGACAGAATCAAACTATGGCTACACCTTC
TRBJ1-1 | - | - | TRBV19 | CASSIYPAGGWTEAFF | TGTGCCAGTAGTATTTACCCCGCGGGCGGTTGGACTGAAGCTTTCTTT